This TCR beta chain stems from a study of blood T cell repertoires in COVID-19. Study summary: Acute-phase and convalescent COVID-19 samples originated in the United States, Italy and Spain.

The CDR3 length is 15 residues. The V gene's germline CDR1 is MNHEY and CDR2 SVGAGI. V lost 6 bases to trimming and J lost 4 bases; unmatched junction nucleotides: 11. This clone was observed once. TCRdb's copy holds only in-frame clones and misses some; the assay was immunoSEQ multiplex PCR. Here the sample spans under 300,000 clones, 75% to 85% being singletons. This chain links TRBV6-5 with TRBJ1-2, with TRBD1 matching over 7 bases. The sequencing input was peripheral blood. This receptor was identified in a woman in her fifties or sixties with active or convalescent COVID-19. The CDR3 loop is CASRYRLRDSYGYTF. The CDR3 DNA is TGTGCCAGCAGATACAGACTCCGGGACAGCTATGGCTACACCTTC.